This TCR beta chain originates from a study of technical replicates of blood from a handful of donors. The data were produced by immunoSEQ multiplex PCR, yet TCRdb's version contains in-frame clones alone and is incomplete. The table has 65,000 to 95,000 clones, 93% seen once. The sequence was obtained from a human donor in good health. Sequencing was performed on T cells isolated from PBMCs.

The CDR3 loop is CASSPWRREIYGYTF. DNA of the CDR3: TGTGCCAGCAGCCCGTGGAGGAGGGAGATCTATGGCTACACCTTC. This chain connects TRBV11-2 to TRBJ1-2; D remains ambiguous. The germline V gene encodes CDR1 SGHAT and CDR2 FQNNGV. The V and J ends lost 5 bases and 4 bases respectively, with 17 bases between them. This CDR3 has 15 residues.